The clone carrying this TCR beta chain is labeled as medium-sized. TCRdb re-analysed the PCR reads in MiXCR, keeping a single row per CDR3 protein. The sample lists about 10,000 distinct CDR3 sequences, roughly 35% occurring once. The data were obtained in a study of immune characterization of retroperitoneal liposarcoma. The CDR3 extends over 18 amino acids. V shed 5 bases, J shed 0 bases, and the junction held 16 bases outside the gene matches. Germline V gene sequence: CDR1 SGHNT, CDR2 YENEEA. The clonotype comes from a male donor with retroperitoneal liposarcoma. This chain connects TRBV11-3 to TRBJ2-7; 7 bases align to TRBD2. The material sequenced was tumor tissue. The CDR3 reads CASSPGAGEGTFSYEQYF. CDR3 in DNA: TGTGCCAGCAGCCCCGGGGCGGGAGAAGGGACCTTCTCCTACGAGCAGTACTTC.